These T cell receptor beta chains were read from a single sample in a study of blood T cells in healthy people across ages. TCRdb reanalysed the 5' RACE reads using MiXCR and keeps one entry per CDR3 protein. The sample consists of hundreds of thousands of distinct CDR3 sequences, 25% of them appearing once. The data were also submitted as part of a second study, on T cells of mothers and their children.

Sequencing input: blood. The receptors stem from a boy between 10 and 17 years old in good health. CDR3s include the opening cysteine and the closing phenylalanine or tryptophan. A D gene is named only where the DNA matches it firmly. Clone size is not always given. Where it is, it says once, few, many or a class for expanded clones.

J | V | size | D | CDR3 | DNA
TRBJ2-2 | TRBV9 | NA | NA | CACSVDPNQNTGELFF | TGTGCCTGCAGCGTAGACCCAAACCAGAACACCGGGGAGCTGTTTTTT
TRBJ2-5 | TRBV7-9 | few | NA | CASSLVPGLQETQYF | TGTGCCAGCAGCTTAGTCCCGGGACTCCAAGAGACCCAGTACTTC
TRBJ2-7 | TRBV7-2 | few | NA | CASSPSRGPYEQYF | TGTGCCAGCAGCCCATCCCGGGGACCCTACGAGCAGTACTTC
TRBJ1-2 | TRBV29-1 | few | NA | CSVVHTYGCTF | TGCAGCGTTGTCCACACCTATGGCTGCACCTTC
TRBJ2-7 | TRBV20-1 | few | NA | CSASLSGTYEQYF | TGCAGTGCTAGTTTAAGCGGTACCTACGAGCAGTACTTC
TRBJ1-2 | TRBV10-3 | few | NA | CAISGAQNYGYTF | TGTGCCATCAGTGGTGCGCAGAACTATGGCTACACCTTC
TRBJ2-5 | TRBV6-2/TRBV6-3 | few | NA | CASSSGTRGGTQYF | TGTGCCAGCAGTTCCGGGACTCGGGGAGGGACCCAGTACTTC
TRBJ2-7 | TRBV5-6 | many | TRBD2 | CASSLRRERRHEQYF | TGTGCCAGCAGCTTACGGCGGGAGAGGCGGCACGAGCAGTACTTC
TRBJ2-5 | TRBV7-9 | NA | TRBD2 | CASSTDPGASGRRETQYF | TGTGCCAGCAGCACCGACCCAGGGGCTAGCGGGAGGAGAGAGACCCAGTACTTC
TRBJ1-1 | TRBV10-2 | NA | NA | CATSGDLDTEAFF | TGCGCCACCTCAGGAGACCTGGACACTGAAGCTTTCTTT
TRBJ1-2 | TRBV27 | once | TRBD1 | CASSPLGQGARNTF | TGTGCCAGCAGTCCCCTAGGGCAGGGGGCGCGAAACACCTTC
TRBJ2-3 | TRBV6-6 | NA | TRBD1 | CASSTTGQGSTDTQYF | TGTGCCAGCAGTACGACGGGACAGGGCAGCACAGATACGCAGTATTTT
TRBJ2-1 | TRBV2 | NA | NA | CAREGSRGEQFF | TGTGCCAGAGAGGGCTCTCGGGGTGAGCAGTTCTTC
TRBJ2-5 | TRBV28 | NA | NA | CASSLDGGSNEQYF | TGTGCCAGCAGTTTGGATGGGGGCTCGAATGAGCAGTACTTC
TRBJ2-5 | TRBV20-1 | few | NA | CSARDSVASGTQYF | TGCAGTGCTAGAGATAGCGTTGCCTCTGGGACCCAGTACTTC
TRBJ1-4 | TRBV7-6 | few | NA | CASSPTTGREKLFF | TGTGCCAGCAGCCCAACGACCGGGCGTGAAAAACTGTTTTTT
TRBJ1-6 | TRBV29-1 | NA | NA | CSAPRSYNSPLHF | TGCAGCGCCCCACGGTCCTATAATTCACCCCTCCACTTT
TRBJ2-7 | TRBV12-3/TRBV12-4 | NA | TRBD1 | CASRKRGDREDEQYF | TGTGCCAGCAGAAAGAGGGGCGACAGGGAAGACGAGCAGTACTTC
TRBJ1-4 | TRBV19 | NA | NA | CASSPRFGAEKLFF | TGTGCCAGTAGTCCCAGGTTCGGGGCCGAAAAACTGTTTTTT
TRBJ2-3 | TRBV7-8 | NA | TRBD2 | CASSLDEGGDTQYF | TGTGCCAGCAGCTTAGATGAGGGAGGGGATACGCAGTATTTT
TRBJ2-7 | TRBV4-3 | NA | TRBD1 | CASSQGTGGSEQYF | TGCGCCAGCAGCCAAGGGACAGGGGGCTCCGAGCAGTACTTC
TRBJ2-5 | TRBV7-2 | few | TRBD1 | CASSYDRGFGETQYF | TGTGCCAGCAGCTACGACAGGGGTTTCGGAGAGACCCAGTACTTC
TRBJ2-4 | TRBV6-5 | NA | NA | CASSSGVLAKNIQYF | TGTGCCAGCAGTTCAGGGGTCCTAGCCAAAAACATTCAGTACTTC
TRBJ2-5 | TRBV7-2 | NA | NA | CASSLIAQPSREAQYF | TGTGCCAGCAGCTTAATCGCACAGCCGTCGAGGGAGGCCCAGTACTTC
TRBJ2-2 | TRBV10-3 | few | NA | CAISERTGELFF | TGTGCCATCAGTGAACGGACCGGGGAGCTGTTTTTT
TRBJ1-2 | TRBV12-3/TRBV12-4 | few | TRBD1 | CASRTGIQYGYTF | TGTGCCAGCCGGACAGGGATCCAGTATGGCTACACCTTC
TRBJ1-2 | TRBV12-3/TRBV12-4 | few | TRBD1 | CASSSGDRGHYGYTF | TGTGCCAGCAGTTCTGGGGACAGGGGGCACTATGGCTACACCTTC
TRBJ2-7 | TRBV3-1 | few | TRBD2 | CASSVGLALEQYF | TGTGCCAGCAGCGTTGGACTAGCCCTCGAGCAGTACTTC
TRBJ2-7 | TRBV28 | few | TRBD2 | CASSHRIRLAAFYEQYF | TGTGCCAGCAGTCACCGTATCCGACTAGCGGCTTTCTACGAGCAGTACTTC
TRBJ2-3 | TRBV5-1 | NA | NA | CASSLGGTHTDTQYF | TGCGCCAGCAGCTTGGGCGGGACTCATACAGATACGCAGTATTTT
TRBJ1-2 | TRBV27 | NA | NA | CASSPQGRTNYGYTF | TGTGCCAGCAGTCCCCAGGGAAGAACTAACTATGGCTACACCTTC
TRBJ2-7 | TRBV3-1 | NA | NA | CAGSQDGEQYF | TGTGCCGGCAGCCAAGATGGCGAGCAGTACTTC
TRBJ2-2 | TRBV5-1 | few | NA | CASSSGGEYTGELFF | TGCGCCAGCAGTTCCGGTGGGGAGTACACCGGGGAGCTGTTTTTT
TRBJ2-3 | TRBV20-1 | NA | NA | CSAEKQGDTQYF | TGCAGTGCGGAGAAACAGGGAGATACGCAGTATTTT
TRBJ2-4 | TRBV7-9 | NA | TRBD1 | CASSLRGHENIQYF | TGTGCCAGCAGCTTAAGGGGGCACGAAAACATTCAGTACTTC
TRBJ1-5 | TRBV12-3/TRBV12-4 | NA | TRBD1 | CASSLAQGQGAMGNQPQHF | TGTGCCAGCAGTTTAGCGCAGGGACAGGGGGCGATGGGCAATCAGCCCCAGCATTTT
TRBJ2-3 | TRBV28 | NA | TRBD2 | CASSPRMTSGRIPSTDTQYF | TGTGCCAGCAGTCCACGGATGACTAGCGGGAGGATCCCTAGCACAGATACGCAGTATTTT
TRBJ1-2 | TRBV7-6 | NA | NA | CASSLGPGPTYGYTF | TGTGCCAGCAGCTTAGGTCCAGGGCCGACCTATGGCTACACCTTC